The 17 T cell receptor beta chains given below trace back to one sample, sequenced in a study of monozygotic twins with inflammatory bowel disease. With the 5' RACE reads reprocessed, TCRdb shows one record per CDR3 protein and no DNA. The sample holds over 200,000 distinct CDR3 sequences. The sequenced sample consisted of blood. These receptors originate from a human donor with ulcerative colitis or Crohn's disease, or a healthy co-twin of an affected twin (not recorded which).

V is TRBV5-6 and J is TRBJ2-7; TCRdb's assignment of TRBD1 cannot be checked, as there is no DNA. This CDR3 has 14 amino acids. The germline V gene has CDR1 SGHDT and CDR2 YYEEEE. CDR3 residues: CASSPRDAAYEQYF.

This chain links TRBV27 with TRBJ2-7; TCRdb designates TRBD1, a call that cannot be tested without DNA. The CDR3 extends over 13 amino acids. CDR1 is MNHEY and CDR2 is SMNVEV in the germline V gene (reference sequence). CDR3: CASSFRDTSEQYF.

V and J are TRBV4-2 and TRBJ2-2. From germline, CDR1 is LGHNA and CDR2 YNFKEQ. The CDR3 totals 14 residues. The CDR3 reads CASSQDKWGGELFF.

The chain uses TRBV20-1 and TRBJ1-4; lacking DNA, the TRBD1 call made by TCRdb goes unchecked. There are 13 residues in the CDR3. Germline V gene data show CDR1 as DFQATT and CDR2 as SNEGSKA (reference sequence). CDR3: CSAGQGSNEKLFF.

V and J are TRBV4-3 and TRBJ1-4. Germline V gene lookup returns CDR1 LGHNA and CDR2 YSLEER. The CDR3 loop spans 16 amino acids. The CDR3 reads CASSQDIGGANEKLFF.

V usage is TRBV28 and J usage is TRBJ1-1. Germline CDR1 is MDHEN and CDR2 is SYDVKM. This CDR3 is 12 amino acids long. The CDR3 sequence is CASSFFETEAFF.

This chain joins TRBV12-3 or TRBV12-4 and TRBJ1-5; there is no DNA to check the TCRdb D call of TRBD1. The CDR3 has 14 amino acids. The CDR3 protein is CASSPGRTDQPQHF.

This rearrangement joins TRBV5-5 to TRBJ1-2; TCRdb selects TRBD1, and the lack of DNA leaves this call unchecked. The CDR3 runs to 15 residues. Germline lookup yields CDR1 SGHKS and CDR2 YYEKEE (reference sequence). The CDR3 reads CASSLNDRGIYGYTF. Full variable domain (missing parts from reference TRBV5-5 and TRBJ1-2): DAGVTQSPTHLIKTRGQQVTLRCSPISGHKSVSWYQQVLGQGPQFIFQYYEKEERGRGNFPDRFSARQFPNYSSELNVNALLLGDSALYLCASSLNDRGIYGYTFGSGTRLTVV.

The chain is built from TRBV27 and TRBJ2-5; TCRdb's D call, TRBD2, is unchecked because there is no DNA. The CDR3 totals 17 residues. CDR1 and CDR2 from the germline V gene are MNHEY and SMNVEV (reference sequence). CDR3 in amino acids: CASHYRTSGRLGETQYF.

The J gene is TRBJ1-2, the V gene TRBV30. Germline CDR1 is GTSNPN and CDR2 is SVGIG (reference sequence). The length of the CDR3 is 12 residues. The CDR3 spells CAWRGQVYGYTF. Complete variable domain (other parts from reference TRBV30 and TRBJ1-2): SQTIHQWPATLVQPVGSPLSLECTVEGTSNPNLYWYRQAAGRGLQLLFYSVGIGQISSEVPQNLSASRPQDRQFILSSKKLLLSDSGFYLCAWRGQVYGYTFGSGTRLTVV.

The chain couples TRBV29-1 to TRBJ2-7; TCRdb gives TRBD1 as the D gene, but with no DNA this cannot be confirmed. CDR1 and CDR2 from the germline V gene are SQVTM and ANQGSEA. The CDR3 loop spans 16 amino acids. Here the CDR3 reads CSVSSRQISGAYEQYF.

V gene TRBV9 combines with J gene TRBJ2-3. The CDR3 runs to 13 residues. Per the germline V gene, CDR1 is SGDLS and CDR2 is YYNGEE. The CDR3 sequence: CASSVEGSDTQYF.

The chain recombines TRBV20-1 with TRBJ2-3; lacking DNA, the TRBD2 call made by TCRdb goes unchecked. Per the germline V gene, CDR1 is DFQATT and CDR2 is SNEGSKA (reference sequence). The CDR3 runs to 16 residues. The CDR3 loop is CSARRGLAGGLESQYF.

The CDR3 sequence: CSATGTDQETQYF. The V call is TRBV20-1, the J call TRBJ2-5; TCRdb proposes TRBD1, but this gene call is untestable without DNA. Germline V gene lookup returns CDR1 DFQATT and CDR2 SNEGSKA (reference sequence). The CDR3 consists of 13 residues.

The rearrangement joins TRBV30 to TRBJ2-7; checking the TCRdb D call of TRBD1 is not possible without DNA. The CDR3 is 15 residues long. Germline V gene sequence: CDR1 GTSNPN, CDR2 SVGIG (reference sequence). CDR3 sequence reads: CAWSVWSGGSYEQYF. The variable domain in full, with the rest retrieved from reference TRBV30 and TRBJ2-7, is SQTIHQWPATLVQPVGSPLSLECTVEGTSNPNLYWYRQAAGRGLQLLFYSVGIGQISSEVPQNLSASRPQDRQFILSSKKLLLSDSGFYLCAWSVWSGGSYEQYFGPGTRLTVT.

The chain is built from TRBV5-1 and TRBJ2-1; TCRdb names TRBD2, which stays unverified in the absence of DNA. The germline V gene has CDR1 SGHRS and CDR2 YFSETQ. This CDR3 is built from 19 residues. The CDR3 here is CASSSLQSTSRSSYNEQFF. Supplemented by reference TRBV5-1 and TRBJ2-1, the full variable domain reads KAGVTQTPRYLIKTRGQQVTLSCSPISGHRSVSWYQQTPGQGLQFLFEYFSETQRNKGNFPGRFSGRQFSNSRSEMNVSTLELGDSALYLCASSSLQSTSRSSYNEQFFGPGTRLTVL.

V usage is TRBV21-1 and J usage is TRBJ2-3. TRBV21-1 is reported as a pseudogene. The CDR3 covers 12 residues. The CDR3 is CASSKYANTQYF.